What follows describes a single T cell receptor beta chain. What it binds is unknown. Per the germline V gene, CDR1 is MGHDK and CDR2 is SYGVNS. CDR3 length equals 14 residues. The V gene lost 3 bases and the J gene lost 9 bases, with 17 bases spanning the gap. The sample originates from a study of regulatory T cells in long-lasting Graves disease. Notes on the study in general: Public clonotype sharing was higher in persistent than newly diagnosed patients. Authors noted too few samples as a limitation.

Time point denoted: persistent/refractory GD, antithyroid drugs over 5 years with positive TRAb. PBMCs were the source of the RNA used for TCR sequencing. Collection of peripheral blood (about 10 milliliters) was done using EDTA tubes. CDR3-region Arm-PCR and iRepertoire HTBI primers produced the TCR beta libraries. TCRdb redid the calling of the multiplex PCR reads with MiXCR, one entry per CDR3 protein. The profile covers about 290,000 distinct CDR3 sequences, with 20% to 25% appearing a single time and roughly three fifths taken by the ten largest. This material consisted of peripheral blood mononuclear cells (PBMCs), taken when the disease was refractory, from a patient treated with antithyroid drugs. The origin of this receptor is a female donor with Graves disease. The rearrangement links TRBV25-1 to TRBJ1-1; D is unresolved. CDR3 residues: CASSDRTFYPQAFF. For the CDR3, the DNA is TGTGCCAGCAGTGATAGGACCTTCTACCCGCAAGCTTTCTTT.